Shown below are 9 T cell receptor beta chains from a single sample sequenced in a study of shared clonotypes between healthy human individuals. The table came from immunoSEQ multiplex PCR; TCRdb's copy has only in-frame clones and leaves some out. The sample comprises about 710,000 clones, about three quarters of which are singletons, and around 1.8% rests with the top ten. Sample: memory CD4+ T cells sorted from blood. Subset given: CD45RA-negative fraction. These receptors were collected from a woman in her twenties or thirties in good health.

V and J are TRBV27 and TRBJ2-2, with TRBD2 matching 7 bases. The germline CDR1 and CDR2 sequences are MNHEY and SMNVEV (reference sequence). V shed 8 bases and J 3 bases; nucleotides not matched to a gene: 9. This CDR3 comprises 15 residues. CDR3 loop: CASLPGTTYTGELFF. Written as DNA, the CDR3 is TGTGCCAGCCTACCCGGGACTACATACACCGGGGAGCTGTTTTTT.

The genes are TRBV27 and TRBJ2-1, with 8 bases fitting TRBD1. The CDR3 has 15 residues. From germline, CDR1 is MNHEY and CDR2 SMNVEV (reference sequence). With 5 bases clipped from V and 1 base from J, the junction kept 4 bases outside the gene matches. The CDR3 nucleotides read TGTGCCAGCAGTCTAGACAGGGGTTCCTACAATGAGCAGTTCTTC. Protein product: CASSLDRGSYNEQFF.

This chain connects TRBV15 to TRBJ1-5; D is undetermined. CDR3 size: 15 residues. V lost 1 base and J lost 1, with 8 bases in between. Germline CDR1 LNHNV, CDR2 YYDKDF (reference sequence). The CDR3 region is CATSRVGRSNQPQHF. CDR3 nucleotide sequence: TGTGCCACCAGCAGAGTCGGGCGAAGCAATCAGCCCCAGCATTTT.

This chain joins TRBV28 and TRBJ2-3; 10 bases are shared with TRBD2. The length of the CDR3 is 14 residues. V lost 0 bases and J lost 15; bases outside the gene matches: 9. The germline V gene has CDR1 MDHEN and CDR2 SYDVKM. The chain's CDR3 is CASSLWSLAGELYF. The DNA of the CDR3 is TGTGCCAGCAGTTTATGGAGCCTAGCGGGAGAACTTTATTTT. The variable domain in full, with the rest retrieved from reference TRBV28 and TRBJ2-3, is DVKVTQSSRYLVKRTGEKVFLECVQDMDHENMFWYRQDPGLGLRLIYFSYDVKMKEKGDIPEGYSVSREKKERFSLILESASTNQTSMYLCASSLWSLAGELYFGPGTRLTVL.

This clone was seen once. The chain uses TRBV19 and TRBJ1-5, with 9 bases fitting TRBD1. V lost 6 bases and J lost 7; bases outside the gene matches: 10. The germline CDR1 and CDR2 sequences are LNHDA and SQIVND (reference sequence). The CDR3 sequence is 15 residues long. Written as DNA, the CDR3 is TGTGCCAGTAGCCGGAAGGGGACAGGGTGGCAGCCCCAGCATTTT. As protein: CASSRKGTGWQPQHF.

The chain combines TRBV2 with TRBJ1-5; no clear D. Trimming removed 6 bases from V and 7 bases from J, with 16 bases in between. Germline V gene sequence: CDR1 SNHLY, CDR2 FYNNEI. CDR3 length equals 14 residues. Here the CDR3 DNA reads TGTGCCAGCAGCAAAACAGCAACATACCAGCCCCAGCATTTT. This codes for CASSKTATYQPQHF.

The V gene is TRBV1, the J gene TRBJ1-1; the table calls TRBD1, which could not be checked here. TRBV1 represents a pseudogene. CDR3 length: 18 amino acids. CDR3 amino acids: CTSSQDGGQGALNTEAFF. For the CDR3, the DNA is TGCACCAGCAGCCAAGATGGGGGACAGGGGGCCTTGAACACTGAAGCTTTCTTT.

This clone was observed once. V usage is TRBV4-1 and J usage is TRBJ1-4, with 8 bases fitting TRBD1. V lost 5 bases, J lost 8 bases, and 13 bases stayed unmatched. The germline V gene encodes CDR1 MGHRA and CDR2 YSYEKL. The CDR3 loop spans 16 amino acids. CDR3 sequence: CASSTRRTGNDEKLFF. CDR3 DNA sequence: TGCGCCAGCAGCACCCGGCGGACAGGGAATGACGAAAAACTGTTTTTT.

Remarks on this clone: Since a much larger clone is just one base distant, this may be a read error. Other DNA sequences in the same sample also yield this CDR3. This chain connects TRBV5-1 to TRBJ2-1; no clear D. Trimming took 2 bases from V and 0 from J, leaving 6 bases between them. The V gene's germline CDR1 is SGHRS and CDR2 YFSETQ. This CDR3 region has 14 residues. The CDR3 protein is CASSFGNSYNEQFF. The DNA for the CDR3 is TGCGCCAGCAGCTTCGGCAACTCCTACAATGAGCAGTTCTTC.